This T cell receptor (beta chain) was identified in a study of vaccination and CD4 T cells after COVID-19. Study background: Cells were stimulated with overlapping spike peptide pools from SARS-CoV-2, HCoV-NL63, HCoV-OC43 and HCoV-229E. General study points: Convalescent patients showed a median approximately 89% of reactive clones that were seen only post-vaccination.

Stated time point: late sampling 161 to 241 days after vaccination in a few convalescent patients. Treatment here: approximately 9-day PBMC culture with coronavirus spike peptide pools or control peptides (ViraFEST assay). Germline CDR1 and CDR2: MGHDK and SYGVNS. The V and J ends lost 5 bases and 8 bases respectively, with 13 bases between them. This CDR3 is built from 14 residues. The Oncomine TCR Beta short-read assay was applied to DNA of cultured CD4+ T cells. Genomic DNA from cultured CD4+ T cells was extracted. TCRdb reprocessed the PCR reads via MiXCR and lists one record per CDR3 protein. Here the sample spans around 15,000 distinct CDR3 sequences, around 50% being singletons. A few counts support this clonotype. Its matching antigen is unknown.

The receptor comes from a human donor who had recovered from COVID-19. This specimen was CD4+ T cells from blood, cultured in vitro, taken about 7 months after SARS-CoV-2 vaccination. V is TRBV25-1 and J is TRBJ1-6, with D hard to call. CDR3 nucleotides: TGTGCCAGCAGTCCGACGGGTGGGGATTCACCCCTCCACTTT. This codes for CASSPTGGDSPLHF.